The 4 T cell receptor beta chains below come from one sample, sequenced in a study of PD-1 blockade in mismatch repair-deficient tumors. Produced via immunoSEQ multiplex PCR; TCRdb's table is partial and in-frame only. The table records tens of thousands of clones, about 84% of them present only once. The specimen was peripheral blood, collected approximately 18 weeks after starting pembrolizumab. The receptors were gathered from an adult with mismatch repair-deficient cancer.

V gene TRBV6-6 combines with J gene TRBJ2-7, with 8 bases identical to TRBD2. The V segment lost 0 bases and the J segment 5 bases; nucleotides outside the gene matches: 6. The CDR3 sequence is 15 residues long. Germline V gene sequence: CDR1 MNHNY, CDR2 SVGAGI (reference sequence). For the CDR3, the DNA is TGTGCCAGCAGTTACTCAAGCGGGAGAGGTAACGAGCAGTACTTC. Residues: CASSYSSGRGNEQYF.

With regard to this clone: The sample holds other DNA sequences that translate to the same CDR3. V gene TRBV9 combines with J gene TRBJ2-1, with D tentatively TRBD2 (6 bases). Germline assignment: CDR1 SGDLS and CDR2 YYNGEE. The CDR3 covers 14 residues. V lost 0 bases, J lost 5 bases, and 9 bases lay in between. The CDR3 nucleotides read TGTGCCAGCAGCGTAGCATTAGCGGACAATGAGCAGTTCTTC. This sequence encodes CASSVALADNEQFF.

The rearrangement joins TRBV7-9 to TRBJ2-3, with 8 bases identical to TRBD2. Germline V lookup: CDR1 SEHNR, CDR2 FQNEAQ (reference sequence). The CDR3 loop spans 16 amino acids. V dropped 6 bases and J dropped 2; count of bases not matched to a gene: 10. CDR3 residues: CASRKGTSGLTDTQYF. CDR3 bases: TGTGCCAGCAGAAAGGGAACTAGCGGACTCACAGATACGCAGTATTTT.

This clone was detected only a few times. The rearrangement uses TRBV5-8 and TRBJ1-2; D not resolved. With 3 bases removed from V and 6 bases from J, the gap between germline ends came to 15 bases. The CDR3 sequence is 14 residues long. The V gene's germline CDR1 is SGHTS and CDR2 YDEGEE. CDR3 sequence reads: CASSSWRGTDGYTF. CDR3 sequence (DNA): TGTGCCAGCAGCTCCTGGCGGGGTACGGATGGCTACACCTTC.